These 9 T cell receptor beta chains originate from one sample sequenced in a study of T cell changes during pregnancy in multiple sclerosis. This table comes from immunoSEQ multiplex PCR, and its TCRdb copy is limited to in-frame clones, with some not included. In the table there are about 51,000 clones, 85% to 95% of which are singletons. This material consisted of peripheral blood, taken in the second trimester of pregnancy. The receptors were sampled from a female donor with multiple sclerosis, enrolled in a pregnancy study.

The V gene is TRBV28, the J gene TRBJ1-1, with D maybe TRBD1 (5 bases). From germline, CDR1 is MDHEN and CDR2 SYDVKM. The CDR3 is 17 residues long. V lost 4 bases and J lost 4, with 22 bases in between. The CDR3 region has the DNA TGTGCCAGCAGTTCCACCGGTGGAGGGACCCTGACCACTGAAGCTTTCTTT. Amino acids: CASSSTGGGTLTTEAFF.

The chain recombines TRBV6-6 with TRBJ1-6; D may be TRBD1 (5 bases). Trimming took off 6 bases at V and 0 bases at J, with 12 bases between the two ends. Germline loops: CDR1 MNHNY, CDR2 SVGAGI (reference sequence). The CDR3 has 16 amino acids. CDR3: CASSDRQSSYNSPLHF. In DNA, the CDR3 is TGTGCCAGCAGCGACCGACAGAGCTCCTATAATTCACCCCTCCACTTT.

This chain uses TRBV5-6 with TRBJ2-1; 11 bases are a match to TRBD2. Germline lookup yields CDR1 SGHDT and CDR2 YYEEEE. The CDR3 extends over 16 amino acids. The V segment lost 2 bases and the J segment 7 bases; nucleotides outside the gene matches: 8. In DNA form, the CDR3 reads TGTGCCAGCAGCTTTACTGTACTAGCGGGAGTAAATGAGCAGTTCTTC. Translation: CASSFTVLAGVNEQFF. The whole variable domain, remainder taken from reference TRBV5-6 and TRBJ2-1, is DAGVTQSPTHLIKTRGQQVTLRCSPKSGHDTVSWYQQALGQGPQFIFQYYEEEERQRGNFPDRFSGHQFPNYSSELNVNALLLGDSALYLCASSFTVLAGVNEQFFGPGTRLTVL.

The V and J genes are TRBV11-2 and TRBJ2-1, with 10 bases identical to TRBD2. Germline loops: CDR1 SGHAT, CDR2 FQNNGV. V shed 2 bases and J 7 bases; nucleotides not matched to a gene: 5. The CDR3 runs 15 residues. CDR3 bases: TGTGCCAGCAGCTTAAGGCTAGCGGGAGCAAATGAGCAGTTCTTC. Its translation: CASSLRLAGANEQFF.

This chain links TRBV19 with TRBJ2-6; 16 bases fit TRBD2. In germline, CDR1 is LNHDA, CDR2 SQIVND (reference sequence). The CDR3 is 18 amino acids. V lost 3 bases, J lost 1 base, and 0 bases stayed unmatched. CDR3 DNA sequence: TGTGCCAGTAGTATGGGACTAGCGGGAGGGTCTGGGGCCAACGTCCTGACTTTC. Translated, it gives CASSMGLAGGSGANVLTF.

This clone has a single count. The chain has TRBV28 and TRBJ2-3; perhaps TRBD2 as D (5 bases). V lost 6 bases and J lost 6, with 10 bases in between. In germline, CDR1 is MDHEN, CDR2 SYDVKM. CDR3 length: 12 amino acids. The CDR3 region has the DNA TGTGCCAGCAGCGTTACTAGGGATACGCAGTATTTT. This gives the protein CASSVTRDTQYF.

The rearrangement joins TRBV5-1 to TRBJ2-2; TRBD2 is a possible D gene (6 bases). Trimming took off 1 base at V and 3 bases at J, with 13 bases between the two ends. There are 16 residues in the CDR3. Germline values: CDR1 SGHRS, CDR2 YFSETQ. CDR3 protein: CASSLSNAGHTGELFF. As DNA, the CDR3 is TGCGCCAGCAGCTTGAGTAACGCGGGACACACCGGGGAGCTGTTTTTT.

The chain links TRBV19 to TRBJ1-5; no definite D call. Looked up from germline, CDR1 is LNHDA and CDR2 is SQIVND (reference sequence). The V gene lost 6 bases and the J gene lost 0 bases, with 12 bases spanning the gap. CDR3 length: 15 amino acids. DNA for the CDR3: TGTGCCAGTAGAACCTCAGGCAATAGCAATCAGCCCCAGCATTTT. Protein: CASRTSGNSNQPQHF.

DNA for the CDR3: TGTGCCAGCAGTTATATGAATACCGGGCCCCAGCATTTT. Its protein is CASSYMNTGPQHF. The rearrangement joins TRBV6-6 to TRBJ1-5; D ambiguous. Germline V lookup: CDR1 MNHNY, CDR2 SVGAGI (reference sequence). V was trimmed by 3 bases and J by 9 bases, leaving 12 bases between them. The CDR3 spans 13 residues.